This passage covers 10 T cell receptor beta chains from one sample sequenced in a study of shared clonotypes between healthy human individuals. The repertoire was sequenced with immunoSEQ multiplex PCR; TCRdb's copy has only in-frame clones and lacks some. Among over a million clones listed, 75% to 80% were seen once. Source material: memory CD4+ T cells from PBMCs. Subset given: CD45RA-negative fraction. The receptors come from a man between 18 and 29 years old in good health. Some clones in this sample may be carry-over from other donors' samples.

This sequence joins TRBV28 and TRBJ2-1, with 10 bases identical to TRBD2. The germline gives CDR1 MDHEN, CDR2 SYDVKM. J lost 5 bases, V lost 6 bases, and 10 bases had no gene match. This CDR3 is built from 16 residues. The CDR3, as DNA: TGTGCCAGCAGCGAATTGGTAGGACTAGCGGACAATGAGCAGTTCTTC. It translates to CASSELVGLADNEQFF.

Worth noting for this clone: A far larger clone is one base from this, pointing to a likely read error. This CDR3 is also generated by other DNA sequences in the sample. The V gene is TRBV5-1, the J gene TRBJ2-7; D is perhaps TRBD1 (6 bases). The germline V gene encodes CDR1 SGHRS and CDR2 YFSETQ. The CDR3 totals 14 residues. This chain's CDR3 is CASSLVGADYEQYF. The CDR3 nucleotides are TGCGCTAGCAGCTTGGTGGGGGCTGATTACGAGCAGTACTTC.

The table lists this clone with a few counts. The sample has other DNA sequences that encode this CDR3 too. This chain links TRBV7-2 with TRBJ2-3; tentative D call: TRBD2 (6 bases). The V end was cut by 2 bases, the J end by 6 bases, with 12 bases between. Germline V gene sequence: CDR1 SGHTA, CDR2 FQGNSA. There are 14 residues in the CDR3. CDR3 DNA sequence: TGTGCCAGCAGCTTATCCGGGAGAGTTGATACGCAGTATTTT. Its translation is CASSLSGRVDTQYF.

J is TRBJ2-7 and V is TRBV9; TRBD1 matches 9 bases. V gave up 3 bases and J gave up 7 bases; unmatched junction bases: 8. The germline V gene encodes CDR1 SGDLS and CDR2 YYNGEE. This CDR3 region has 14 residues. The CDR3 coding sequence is TGTGCCAGCAGCGCGAAGCCCGGGACAGGGGAGCAGTACTTC. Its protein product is CASSAKPGTGEQYF.

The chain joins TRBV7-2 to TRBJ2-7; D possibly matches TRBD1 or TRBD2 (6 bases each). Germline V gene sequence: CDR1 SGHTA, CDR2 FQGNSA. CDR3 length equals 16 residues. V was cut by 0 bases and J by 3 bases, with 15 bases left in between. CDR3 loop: CASSLAGGQVGYEQYF. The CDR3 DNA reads TGTGCCAGCAGCTTAGCAGGGGGGCAGGTAGGCTACGAGCAGTACTTC. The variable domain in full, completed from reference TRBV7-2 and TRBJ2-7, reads GAGVSQSPSNKVTEKGKDVELRCDPISGHTALYWYRQSLGQGLEFLIYFQGNSAPDKSGLPSDRFSAERTGGSVSTLTIQRTQQEDSAVYLCASSLAGGQVGYEQYFGPGTRLTVT.

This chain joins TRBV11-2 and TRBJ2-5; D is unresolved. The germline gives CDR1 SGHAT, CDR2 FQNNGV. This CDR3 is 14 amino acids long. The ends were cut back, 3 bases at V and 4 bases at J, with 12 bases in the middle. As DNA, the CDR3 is TGTGCCAGCAGCTTCCCAGCGCCCCCAGAGACCCAGTACTTC. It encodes CASSFPAPPETQYF. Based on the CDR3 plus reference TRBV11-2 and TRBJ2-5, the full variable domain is EAGVAQSPRYKIIEKRQSVAFWCNPISGHATLYWYQQILGQGPKLLIQFQNNGVVDDSQLPKDRFSAERLKGVDSTLKIQPAKLEDSAVYLCASSFPAPPETQYFGPGTRLLVL.

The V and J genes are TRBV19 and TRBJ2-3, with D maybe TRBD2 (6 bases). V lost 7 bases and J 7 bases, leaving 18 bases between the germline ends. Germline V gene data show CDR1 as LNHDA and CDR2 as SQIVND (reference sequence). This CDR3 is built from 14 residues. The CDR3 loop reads CASTPTRESHTQYF. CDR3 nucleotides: TGTGCCAGTACCCCAACACGGGAGTCCCATACGCAGTATTTT.

The DNA for the CDR3 is TGTGCCAGCAGCCCTCGGGGCGGGACGAGCACAGATACGCAGTATTTT. Translating it yields CASSPRGGTSTDTQYF. This chain connects TRBV11-2 to TRBJ2-3; a weak D match, TRBD2 (6 bases). Trimming pared 5 bases from V and 0 bases from J, leaving 15 bases between. The germline V gene encodes CDR1 SGHAT and CDR2 FQNNGV. This CDR3 is built from 16 residues.

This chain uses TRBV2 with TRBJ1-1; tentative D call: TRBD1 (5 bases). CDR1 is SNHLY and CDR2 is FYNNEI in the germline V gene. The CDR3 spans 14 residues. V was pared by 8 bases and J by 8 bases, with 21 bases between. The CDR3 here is CASLFGDFPGEAFF. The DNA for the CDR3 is TGTGCCAGCCTCTTCGGGGACTTCCCTGGGGAAGCTTTCTTT.

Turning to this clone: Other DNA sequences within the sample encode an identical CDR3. CDR3 DNA: TGCGCCAGCAGCTTGGGGGGTACTGCGAACACCGGGGAGCTGTTTTTT. It yields the protein CASSLGGTANTGELFF. V and J are TRBV5-1 and TRBJ2-2, with D unclear. This CDR3 spans 16 amino acids. CDR1 and CDR2 (germline): SGHRS, YFSETQ. The V end lost 0 bases, the J end lost 0 bases, and 9 bases lay between the germline ends.